A selection of T cell receptor beta chains follows, all from one sample in a study of shared clonotypes between healthy human individuals. Assay: immunoSEQ multiplex PCR; the TCRdb copy retains only in-frame clones and omits some. The sample holds about 490,000 clones, over 60% seen once. Sequencing was done on a sample of PBMCs. The receptors originated from a woman aged 35 to 49 in good health. Some clones in this sample may be carry-over from other donors' samples. The CDR3 runs from the conserved cysteine through the conserved F or W. A D gene is named only where the DNA matches it firmly. The size entry is marked missing in some rows and otherwise reads once, few, many or a size class.

>NA|TRBV19|NA|TRBJ1-1
CASTKLQGTEAFF
TGTGCCAGTACCAAACTACAGGGAACTGAAGCTTTCTTT
>TRBD1|TRBV28|NA|TRBJ2-1
CASSLRQGMVFF
TGTGCCAGCAGTCTTCGACAGGGTATGGTCTTCTTC
>NA|TRBV5-1|NA|TRBJ2-2
CASSYSPGGYTGELFF
TGCGCCAGCAGCTATTCCCCAGGGGGGTACACCGGGGAGCTGTTTTTT
>TRBD2|TRBV6-1|NA|TRBJ2-1
CASSELAGVTYNEQFF
TGTGCCAGCAGTGAACTAGCGGGAGTGACCTACAATGAGCAGTTCTTC
>NA|TRBV2|NA|TRBJ2-7
CASSDWAHYEQYF
TGTGCCAGCAGTGATTGGGCCCACTACGAGCAGTACTTC
>NA|TRBV5-1|NA|TRBJ2-1
CASSLGQSSDNEQFF
TGCGCCAGCAGCTTGGGGCAGTCTTCCGACAATGAGCAGTTCTTC
>NA|TRBV28|NA|TRBJ1-2
CASSLSGADYGYTF
TGTGCCAGCAGTTTGTCGGGGGCAGACTATGGCTACACCTTC
>NA|TRBV7-2|NA|TRBJ2-7
CASSLVTGQGYEQYF
TGTGCCAGCAGCTTAGTGACTGGCCAGGGGTACGAGCAGTACTTC
>TRBD2|TRBV27|few|TRBJ2-7
CASSLRVGAGTYEQYF
TGTGCCAGCAGTTTACGGGTGGGAGCGGGGACCTACGAGCAGTACTTC
>TRBD1|TRBV5-1|NA|TRBJ1-1
CASSSTGGINEAFF
TGCGCCAGCAGCTCAACAGGGGGCATAAATGAAGCTTTCTTT
>TRBD1|TRBV7-2|once|TRBJ2-7
CASSSNRGAYEQYF
TGTGCCAGCAGCTCTAACAGGGGGGCCTACGAGCAGTACTTC
>NA|TRBV18|NA|TRBJ2-5
CASSPSRETGETQYF
TGTGCCAGCTCACCATCCCGGGAGACGGGGGAGACCCAGTACTTC
>NA|TRBV6-5|NA|TRBJ2-4
CASSELAKNIQYF
TGTGCCAGCAGTGAACTAGCCAAAAACATTCAGTACTTC
>NA|TRBV28|once|TRBJ1-4
CASSPPHNEKLFF
TGTGCCAGCAGCCCTCCTCATAATGAAAAACTGTTTTTT
>TRBD2|TRBV28|many|TRBJ2-1
CASSPDELAGPHEQFF
TGTGCCAGCAGCCCCGATGAACTAGCGGGTCCCCATGAGCAGTTCTTC
>NA|TRBV5-6|NA|TRBJ1-5
CASSSQGGNQPQHF
TGTGCCAGCAGCTCACAGGGAGGCAATCAGCCCCAGCATTTT
>NA|TRBV18|NA|TRBJ2-1
CASSPPRASSYNEQFF
TGTGCCAGCTCACCACCGCGGGCAAGCTCCTACAATGAGCAGTTCTTC
>TRBD1|TRBV28|NA|TRBJ2-7
CASSLRTGRDYEQYF
TGTGCCAGCAGTCTTCGGACAGGCCGTGACTACGAGCAGTACTTC